These 27 T cell receptor beta chains were sequenced from one sample in a study of T cell changes during pregnancy in multiple sclerosis. Method: immunoSEQ multiplex PCR; TCRdb's copy keeps in-frame clones and lacks some. The table has some 48,000 clones, around 90% seen once. Sequencing was performed on CD4+ T cells from peripheral blood mononuclear cells, taken after pregnancy. The receptors were gathered from a female donor in good health, enrolled as a control in a pregnancy study.

The rearrangement links TRBV5-1 to TRBJ2-5, with 10 bases that match TRBD1. Trimming took 7 bases from V and 7 from J; bases not matched to a gene: 13. This CDR3 comprises 15 residues. The germline V gene encodes CDR1 SGHRS and CDR2 YFSETQ. CDR3 region: CASAGPRGTGVTQYF. CDR3 nucleotides: TGCGCCAGCGCGGGCCCCCGAGGGACAGGGGTGACCCAGTACTTC.

V gene TRBV6-1 combines with J gene TRBJ1-4; 8 bases match TRBD1. V trimming: 0 bases; J trimming: 7 bases; junction bases outside the gene matches: 7. Germline CDR1 and CDR2: MNHNS and SASEGT. CDR3 length equals 16 residues. The chain's CDR3 is CASSEALGQGGEKLFF. DNA for the CDR3: TGTGCCAGCAGTGAAGCGCTAGGACAGGGTGGTGAAAAACTGTTTTTT.

This clone appeared a single time. V gene TRBV6-1 combines with J gene TRBJ2-7; a possible D gene is TRBD1 (6 bases). V dropped 10 bases and J dropped 6 bases, with 25 bases sitting between them. Germline CDR1 reads MNHNS; CDR2 reads SASEGT. The CDR3 contains 15 residues. CDR3 region: CAMGPYGTLSGEQYF. CDR3 nucleotides: TGTGCCATGGGGCCCTACGGGACATTAAGCGGCGAGCAGTACTTC.

This clone was seen a single time. The rearrangement links TRBV11-2 to TRBJ2-2; a possible D gene is TRBD2 (5 bases). V shed 1 base and J shed 4 bases, with 13 bases lying between them. The CDR3 extends over 16 amino acids. CDR1 is SGHAT, CDR2 FQNNGV, per germline. In nucleotides, the CDR3 is TGTGCCAGCAGCTTAGTGGCGGCTAGCTGCACCGGGGAGCTGTTTTTT. This codes for CASSLVAASCTGELFF.

The chain is built from TRBV5-1 and TRBJ2-5, with TRBD1 matching over 9 bases. The end of the DNA fits TRBJ2-7 better, so the J call may be wrong. This CDR3 has 14 amino acids. Germline loops: CDR1 SGHRS, CDR2 YFSETQ. In nucleotides, the CDR3 is TGCGCCAGCTGTCTTAGCACAGGGGGCCACGAGCAGTACTTC. Translating gives CASCLSTGGHEQYF.

V gene TRBV6-1 combines with J gene TRBJ1-5; D ambiguous. V lost 7 bases to trimming and J lost 0 bases, with 10 bases between them. This CDR3 comprises 14 residues. Germline V gene lookup returns CDR1 MNHNS and CDR2 SASEGT. For the CDR3, the DNA is TGTGCCAGCATTGAGTGGGCTAGCAATCAGCCCCAGCATTTT. As protein: CASIEWASNQPQHF.

This clone was detected once. This sequence joins TRBV10-2 and TRBJ1-5; 8 positions agree with TRBD1. V lost 10 bases and J lost 3; bases outside the gene matches: 8. CDR3 length equals 14 residues. The germline gives CDR1 WSHSY, CDR2 SAAADI. The CDR3 spells CATAGTGHNQPQHF. The CDR3 nucleotides are TGCGCCACCGCTGGGACAGGACACAATCAGCCCCAGCATTTT.

The count of this clone is one. The chain combines TRBV6-6 with TRBJ2-7; a possible D gene is TRBD1 (5 bases). Germline CDR1 reads MNHNY; CDR2 reads SVGAGI (reference sequence). The V end was cut by 6 bases, the J end by 2 bases, with 14 bases between. The CDR3 loop spans 14 amino acids. The CDR3 here is CASRPGHLPYEQYF. CDR3 nucleotide sequence: TGTGCCAGCAGACCCGGACATTTGCCCTACGAGCAGTACTTC.

In DNA, the CDR3 is TGTGCCAGCAGACCAGGGAGGGATACGCAGTATTTT. This codes for CASRPGRDTQYF. V gene TRBV6-1 combines with J gene TRBJ2-3, with D possibly matching TRBD2 (6 bases). There are 12 residues in the CDR3. The V gene's germline CDR1 is MNHNS and CDR2 SASEGT. The V gene lost 6 bases and the J gene lost 6 bases, with 10 bases spanning the gap.

The chain combines TRBV7-2 with TRBJ2-2, with D unresolved. The germline V gene encodes CDR1 SGHTA and CDR2 FQGNSA. V lost 3 bases, J lost 8 bases, and 16 bases lay in between. The length of the CDR3 is 15 residues. CDR3 region: CASSFFVFVQGELFF. The CDR3 nucleotides are TGTGCCAGCAGCTTCTTTGTATTTGTACAGGGGGAGCTGTTTTTT. Drawing the rest from reference TRBV7-2 and TRBJ2-2, the complete variable domain is GAGVSQSPSNKVTEKGKDVELRCDPISGHTALYWYRQSLGQGLEFLIYFQGNSAPDKSGLPSDRFSAERTGGSVSTLTIQRTQQEDSAVYLCASSFFVFVQGELFFGEGSRLTVL.

This chain links TRBV7-2 with TRBJ2-1; 11 bases agree with TRBD2. V lost 5 bases to trimming and J lost 7 bases; unmatched junction nucleotides: 4. The CDR3 spans 14 residues. CDR1 is SGHTA, CDR2 FQGNSA, per germline. The CDR3 sequence is CASSQTSGENEQFF. The CDR3 DNA reads TGTGCCAGCAGCCAGACTAGCGGGGAGAATGAGCAGTTCTTC. Based on the CDR3 plus reference TRBV7-2 and TRBJ2-1, the full variable domain is GAGVSQSPSNKVTEKGKDVELRCDPISGHTALYWYRQSLGQGLEFLIYFQGNSAPDKSGLPSDRFSAERTGGSVSTLTIQRTQQEDSAVYLCASSQTSGENEQFFGPGTRLTVL.

The V and J genes are TRBV6-6 and TRBJ1-4; D uncertain. From germline, CDR1 is MNHNY and CDR2 SVGAGI (reference sequence). CDR3 length equals 16 residues. Trimming stripped 0 bases from V and 4 bases from J, with 12 bases between. DNA of the CDR3: TGTGCCAGCAGTTACTCGACCACAGCCGTTAATGAAAAACTGTTTTTT. Its protein product is CASSYSTTAVNEKLFF.

The V call is TRBV28, the J call TRBJ1-2, with D uncertain. V lost 6 bases, J lost 6 bases, and 11 bases lay in between. Per the germline V gene, CDR1 is MDHEN and CDR2 is SYDVKM. The CDR3 sequence is 12 residues long. CDR3 amino acids: CASRQIKDGYTF. DNA for the CDR3: TGTGCCAGCAGACAGATTAAGGATGGCTACACCTTC.

V gene TRBV12-5 combines with J gene TRBJ2-7; possible D gene TRBD2, 6 bases. Per the germline V gene, CDR1 is LGHNT and CDR2 is FRNRAP. CDR3 length equals 17 residues. Trimming left V 0 bases short and J 1 base short, with 16 bases between. CDR3 in amino acids: CASGLVGGTDNSYEQYF. The CDR3 coding sequence is TGTGCTAGTGGTTTGGTAGGCGGGACGGACAATTCCTACGAGCAGTACTTC.

The V call is TRBV10-2, the J call TRBJ1-5; unclear D gene. The CDR3 spans 13 residues. Germline CDR1 is WSHSY and CDR2 is SAAADI. The germline V and J ends were trimmed by 8 bases and 2 bases, with 10 bases remaining between them. The CDR3: CASGSGGNQPQHF. CDR3 nucleotide sequence: TGCGCCAGCGGTTCCGGGGGCAATCAGCCCCAGCATTTT.

The J gene is TRBJ1-1, the V gene TRBV10-2, with D perhaps matching TRBD1 (5 bases). The germline gives CDR1 WSHSY, CDR2 SAAADI. The V gene lost 7 bases and the J gene lost 4 bases, with 13 bases spanning the gap. The CDR3 runs to 13 residues. CDR3 in DNA: TGCGCCAGCAAGCCGCCCGGGGGCACTGAAGCTTTCTTT. As protein: CASKPPGGTEAFF.

V and J are TRBV5-1 and TRBJ1-4, with D perhaps TRBD1 (5 bases). The germline V gene has CDR1 SGHRS and CDR2 YFSETQ. The CDR3 length is 15 residues. Trimming cost V 0 bases and J 8 bases, with 14 bases left between them. The CDR3 DNA follows: TGCGCCAGCAGCTTGGGAAGGGGTTCAGGGGAAAAACTGTTTTTT. Residues: CASSLGRGSGEKLFF.

J is TRBJ1-1 and V is TRBV7-6; D remains unclear. Trimming left V 2 bases short and J 0 bases short, with 10 bases between. This CDR3 has 15 residues. CDR1 and CDR2 (germline): SGHVS, FNYEAQ. CDR3 sequence: CASSLSGDMNTEAFF. The CDR3 DNA follows: TGTGCCAGCAGCTTATCCGGAGATATGAACACTGAAGCTTTCTTT.

The chain has TRBV15 and TRBJ1-5; TRBD1 might be the D (5 bases). The germline gives CDR1 LNHNV, CDR2 YYDKDF (reference sequence). The V and J ends lost 8 bases and 2 bases respectively, with 16 bases between them. The length of the CDR3 is 15 residues. The CDR3 is CATSGEGLGNQPQHF. DNA of the CDR3: TGTGCCACCTCCGGGGAGGGGCTAGGCAATCAGCCCCAGCATTTT.

The chain has TRBV9 and TRBJ2-6; 8 bases line up with TRBD2. Germline V gives CDR1 SGDLS, CDR2 YYNGEE. With 4 bases clipped from V and 3 bases from J, the junction kept 9 bases outside the gene matches. This CDR3 is 17 amino acids long. As DNA, the CDR3 is TGTGCCAGCAGCTCAGCCCTCGGGGGGGGTGGGGCCAACGTCCTGACTTTC. Protein product: CASSSALGGGGANVLTF.

This clone was detected once. This chain connects TRBV19 to TRBJ2-7; 7 positions match TRBD2. The trim removed 4 bases at V and 6 bases at J, leaving 3 bases unmatched. Germline CDR1 and CDR2: LNHDA and SQIVND (reference sequence). The CDR3 length is 12 residues. The CDR3 nucleotides read TGTGCCAGTAGTAATTCGGGGGGCGAGCAGTACTTC. Translated: CASSNSGGEQYF.

The CDR3 sequence: CASSGSGGSTGELFF. The CDR3 bases are TGTGCCAGCAGCGGTTCAGGGGGCTCAACCGGGGAGCTGTTTTTT. The V and J genes are TRBV9 and TRBJ2-2; 8 bases are a match to TRBD1. The length of the CDR3 is 15 residues. The V gene end was trimmed by 3 bases and the J gene end by 5 bases; junction bases not matched to a gene: 6. Germline values: CDR1 SGDLS, CDR2 YYNGEE.

This clone has only one observation. This rearrangement joins TRBV12-5 to TRBJ1-1, with no clear D. From germline, CDR1 is LGHNT and CDR2 FRNRAP. Trimming removed 6 bases at V and 3 bases at J, with 8 bases between. The CDR3 spans 12 residues. The CDR3 nucleotides are TGTGCTAGTGGCTCAGAACACACTGAAGCTTTCTTT. Translation: CASGSEHTEAFF.

This chain connects TRBV2 to TRBJ1-1; 8 bases match TRBD1. This CDR3 contains 13 residues. From germline, CDR1 is SNHLY and CDR2 FYNNEI. V shed 4 bases and J 6 bases; nucleotides not matched to a gene: 4. The CDR3 sequence is CASSVIRGPEAFF. CDR3 DNA: TGTGCCAGCAGTGTGATCAGGGGGCCTGAAGCTTTCTTT.

The CDR3 bases are TGTGCCAGCAGCTTTTCTAGCGGGGTGGGCGAGACCCAGTACTTC. Its translation: CASSFSSGVGETQYF. This rearrangement joins TRBV5-6 to TRBJ2-5; the match to TRBD2 covers 9 bases. Per germline, CDR1 SGHDT and CDR2 YYEEEE. With 2 bases clipped from V and 5 bases from J, the junction kept 7 bases outside the gene matches. The CDR3 covers 15 residues.

V gene TRBV7-6 combines with J gene TRBJ2-1; 9 bases are shared with TRBD2. Germline-derived CDR1 and CDR2 are SGHVS and FNYEAQ. The CDR3 has 17 amino acids. With V trimmed by 2 bases and J by 6 bases, 11 bases remained unmatched. The CDR3 sequence: CASSLWTARGGLNEQFF. As DNA, the CDR3 is TGTGCCAGCAGCTTATGGACCGCGCGGGGGGGCCTCAATGAGCAGTTCTTC.

The chain recombines TRBV19 with TRBJ1-5, with a possible D match to TRBD1 (5 bases). Germline CDR1 is LNHDA and CDR2 is SQIVND (reference sequence). The CDR3 is made up of 14 amino acids. The V gene lost 8 bases and the J gene lost 5 bases, with 16 bases spanning the gap. CDR3 DNA sequence: TGTGCCAGTCAGAAAGGACATTCATATCAGCCCCAGCATTTT. This encodes CASQKGHSYQPQHF. Variable domain in full (rest from reference TRBV19 and TRBJ1-5): DGGITQSPKYLFRKEGQNVTLSCEQNLNHDAMYWYRQDPGQGLRLIYYSQIVNDFQKGDIAEGYSVSREKKESFPLTVTSAQKNPTAFYLCASQKGHSYQPQHFGDGTRLSIL.